This TCR beta chain was observed in a study of human T cells and chemical hapten exposure. Study-level information: Patch tests applied 0.01% DPC to the upper back and were scored after 6 days.

Described time point: pre-sensitization, week 0. Stated treatment: therapeutic diphenylcyclopropenone sensitization with weekly scalp DPC. The study enrolled 18 to 70-year-old alopecia patients suitable for DPC. The CDR3 loop spans 14 amino acids. Trimming took 5 bases from V and 0 from J, leaving 12 bases between them. Per the germline V gene, CDR1 is SGHRS and CDR2 is YFSETQ. Within the library, unique molecular identifiers were attached to each individual cDNA molecule. Methods used by the authors: Sample TCR counts, which ranged from roughly 20,000 to 690,600, had a median of about 100,000. TCRdb re-called the RACE reads with MiXCR, one entry per CDR3 protein. The V and J calls come from TCRdb's annotation, not from the publication. Here the sample spans 240,000 or so distinct CDR3 sequences, approximately 8.6% being singletons.

V and J are TRBV5-1 and TRBJ2-7, with D possibly being TRBD2 (5 bases). This material consisted of whole blood, taken in connection with sensitization to the hapten diphenylcyclopropenone (DPC). The origin of this receptor is a middle-aged woman with alopecia areata. Some clones in this sample may be carry-over from other donors' samples. The CDR3 region is CASREGSSSYEQYF. DNA for the CDR3: TGCGCCAGCAGAGAGGGATCCTCCTCCTACGAGCAGTACTTC.